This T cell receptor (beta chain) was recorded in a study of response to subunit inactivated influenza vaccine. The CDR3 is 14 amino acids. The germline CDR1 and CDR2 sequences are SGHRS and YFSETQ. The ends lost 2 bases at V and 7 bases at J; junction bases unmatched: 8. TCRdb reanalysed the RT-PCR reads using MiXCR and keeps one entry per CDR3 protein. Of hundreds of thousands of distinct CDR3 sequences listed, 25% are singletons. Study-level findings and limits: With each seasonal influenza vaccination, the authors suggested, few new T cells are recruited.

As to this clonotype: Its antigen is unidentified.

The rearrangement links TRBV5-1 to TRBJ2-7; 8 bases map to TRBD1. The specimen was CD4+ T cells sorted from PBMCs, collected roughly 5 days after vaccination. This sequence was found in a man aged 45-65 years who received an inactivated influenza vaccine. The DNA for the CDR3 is TGCGCCAGCAGCTTATCGACAGGGGTAGTGGAGCAGTACTTC. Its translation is CASSLSTGVVEQYF.